These T cell receptor beta chains were read from a single sample in a study of CD8 T cells in ankylosing spondylitis. In TCRdb, the 5' RACE reads were re-called with MiXCR into one record per CDR3 protein. The sample lists almost 250,000 distinct CDR3 sequences; around 32% were seen once. The source material was blood, either unsorted or a sorted T cell fraction (not recorded which). The receptors here all came from a male donor with ankylosing spondylitis or in good health (not recorded which). The CDR3 runs from the conserved cysteine through the conserved F or W. The D gene is left open where the match is weak. Not all rows give a size; the values are once, few, many and, for expanded clones, a class.

j_call | d_call | clone_size | v_call | cdr3_nt | cdr3_aa
TRBJ2-1 | TRBD1 | . | TRBV12-3/TRBV12-4 | TGTGCCAGCAGTTTAGCCCAGGGACAGGGGGCTTGGGATGAGCAGTTCTTC | CASSLAQGQGAWDEQFF
TRBJ2-7 | TRBD2 | . | TRBV6-2/TRBV6-3 | TGTGCCAGCAGTTTCCACGGGACTAGCGGTTACGAGCAGTACTTC | CASSFHGTSGYEQYF
TRBJ1-1 | . | . | TRBV18 | TGTGCCAGCTCACCAACCCTCCCGGCATGGGACACTGAAGCTTTCTTT | CASSPTLPAWDTEAFF
TRBJ1-1 | TRBD1 | few | TRBV29-1 | TGCAGCGTTCTCTCGCGAGCAGGGGGCCTCACTGAAGCTTTCTTT | CSVLSRAGGLTEAFF
TRBJ2-1 | . | few | TRBV10-3 | TGTGCCATCAGTTCAGGGGTTGAGCAGTTCTTC | CAISSGVEQFF
TRBJ2-5 | . | . | TRBV12-3/TRBV12-4 | TGTGCCAGCAGTTCTAACGGAGGCCTCCAAGAGACCCAGTACTTC | CASSSNGGLQETQYF
TRBJ2-1 | . | many | TRBV6-1 | TGTGCCAGCAGGTCCGGGGGTGCCTACAATGAGCAGTTCTTC | CASRSGGAYNEQFF
TRBJ1-1 | TRBD1 | . | TRBV5-1 | TGCGCCAGCAGCTTGGCGGGACAGCTGAACACTGAAGCTTTCTTT | CASSLAGQLNTEAFF
TRBJ2-1 | TRBD2 | . | TRBV6-1 | TGTGCCAGCAGCCCTAGCGGGGATTCCTACAATGAGCAGTTCTTC | CASSPSGDSYNEQFF
TRBJ2-3 | . | few | TRBV20-1 | TGCAGTGCTAGAGGGGCCAGTTATACGCAGTATTTT | CSARGASYTQYF
TRBJ1-6 | . | . | TRBV7-3 | TGTGCCAGCAGCTTAACGTGGGCTGGCTCACCCCTCCACTTT | CASSLTWAGSPLHF
TRBJ2-5 | TRBD2 | few | TRBV7-2 | TGTGCCAGCAGCTACCAGGGACTAGCGGGGAAAGAGACCCAGTACTTC | CASSYQGLAGKETQYF
TRBJ2-7 | TRBD2 | . | TRBV7-8 | TGTGCCAGCAGCTCTGGACTAGCGGGGGCCGAGCAGTACTTC | CASSSGLAGAEQYF
TRBJ2-3 | TRBD2 | few | TRBV12-3/TRBV12-4 | TGTGCCAGCAGTCCCCGACTAGCGGGGGGTTCCACAGATACGCAGTATTTT | CASSPRLAGGSTDTQYF
TRBJ2-7 | . | few | TRBV6-6 | TGTGCCAGCAGCCCTCAGGCCCAATACGAGCAGTACTTC | CASSPQAQYEQYF
TRBJ2-1 | . | . | TRBV5-1 | TGCGCCAGCAGCCCTTCCGGGGGCTCGAGCTCCTACAATGAGCAGTTCTTC | CASSPSGGSSSYNEQFF
TRBJ2-7 | TRBD2 | few | TRBV20-1 | TGCAGTGCTCGACCGGGACTAGCCCTCTACGAGCAGTACTTC | CSARPGLALYEQYF
TRBJ1-4 | TRBD1 | . | TRBV3-1 | TGTGCCAGCAGCTCCCACGCCGGAAGGACAGGGGATAATGAAAAACTGTTTTTT | CASSSHAGRTGDNEKLFF
TRBJ2-3 | . | . | TRBV9 | TGTGCCAGCAGCGTAGGAGGGTACGGTACGCAGTATTTT | CASSVGGYGTQYF
TRBJ2-1 | . | . | TRBV11-2 | TGTGCCAGCAGCTTCTCCGCCAAGCACAATGAGCAGTTCTTC | CASSFSAKHNEQFF
TRBJ1-2 | . | . | TRBV10-3 | TGTGCCATCGTTGAGGGCTACACCTTC | CAIVEGYTF
TRBJ1-5 | . | . | TRBV20-1 | TGCAGTGCTAGGGAGGGTTCTCAGCCCCAGCATTTT | CSAREGSQPQHF
TRBJ2-1 | . | few | TRBV6-5 | TGTGCCAGCAGTTCCCACCGGACCCTGAATGAGCAGTTCTTC | CASSSHRTLNEQFF
TRBJ2-1 | . | . | TRBV14 | TGTGCCAGCAGCCGGGCCGGGGGGACAGAGTACAATGAGCAGTTCTTC | CASSRAGGTEYNEQFF
TRBJ1-1 | . | . | TRBV4-2 | TGTGCCAGCAGCCCAGTACAGGGTTCCTACACTGAAGCTTTCTTT | CASSPVQGSYTEAFF
TRBJ2-3 | . | once | TRBV27 | TGTGCCAGCAGTCACCCGAGGGGCGGGGCAACAGATACGCAGTATTTT | CASSHPRGGATDTQYF
TRBJ2-1 | TRBD2 | . | TRBV20-1 | TGCAGTGCTATGGTACTAGCGGGGGGGACGTTCTTC | CSAMVLAGGTFF
TRBJ2-5 | TRBD1 | few | TRBV20-1 | TGCAGTGCCCCGGGCAGGGGGCGGGTGGAGACCCAGTACTTC | CSAPGRGRVETQYF
TRBJ1-1 | . | few | TRBV4-2 | TGTGCCAGCAGCCAAGAGTCGGTAGGCACTGAAGCTTTCTTT | CASSQESVGTEAFF
TRBJ1-3 | . | . | TRBV6-5 | TGTGCCAGCAGTCCTCGACAGGCGTCCTCTGGAAACACCATATATTTT | CASSPRQASSGNTIYF
TRBJ2-5 | TRBD2 | many | TRBV29-1 | TGCAGCGTTGAGTCGGGGGGGCGAGAGACCCAGTACTTC | CSVESGGRETQYF
TRBJ2-1 | TRBD2 | few | TRBV29-1 | TGCAGCGCCGGCGGGGGCAATGAGCAGTTCTTC | CSAGGGNEQFF
TRBJ2-1 | TRBD2 | many | TRBV20-1 | TGCAGTGCTAGGACTAGCGGGCGGAGGGGCAATGAGCAGTTCTTC | CSARTSGRRGNEQFF
TRBJ2-7 | . | few | TRBV20-1 | TGCAGTGGGACAGCAGCCTACGAGCAGTACTTC | CSGTAAYEQYF
TRBJ2-5 | . | . | TRBV6-5 | TGTGCCAACCTGATGCCGCAAGAGACCCAGTACTTC | CANLMPQETQYF
TRBJ2-2 | . | few | TRBV20-1 | TGCAGTGCTAGAGATACAGCGAACACCGGGGAGCTGTTTTTT | CSARDTANTGELFF
TRBJ2-3 | TRBD2 | . | TRBV27 | TGTGCCAGCCGCCACATCCGCCCGGGACTAGCGGGGGGGAGCACAGATACGCAGTATTTT | CASRHIRPGLAGGSTDTQYF
TRBJ2-7 | . | . | TRBV10-3 | TGTGCCATCAGTGTTGACAGCTCCTACGAGCAGTACTTC | CAISVDSSYEQYF
TRBJ2-7 | . | few | TRBV10-2 | TGCGCCAGCAGTGAGACCAGCTACGAGCAGTACTTC | CASSETSYEQYF
TRBJ1-1 | . | . | TRBV5-1 | TGCGCCAGCAGCTTGCATGGGGGGGTTAACACTGAAGCTTTCTTT | CASSLHGGVNTEAFF
TRBJ2-7 | TRBD1 | . | TRBV12-3/TRBV12-4 | TGTGCCAGCAGTCTAGGGACAGATAAACCCTACGAGCAGTACTTC | CASSLGTDKPYEQYF
TRBJ1-1 | . | . | TRBV20-1 | TGCAGTGCTAGAGATCCCCAGAACACTGAAGCTTTCTTT | CSARDPQNTEAFF
TRBJ2-1 | TRBD2 | . | TRBV5-5 | TGTGCCAGCAGCTTGGTCGGTAGCGGGGTTCTCAATGAGCAGTTCTTC | CASSLVGSGVLNEQFF
TRBJ2-3 | . | few | TRBV5-1 | TGCGCCAGCAGGGGGCTACCTAGCACAGATACGCAGTATTTT | CASRGLPSTDTQYF
TRBJ1-5 | TRBD1 | . | TRBV25-1 | TGTGCCAGCAGCGGGACAGGGTATCAGCCCCAGCATTTT | CASSGTGYQPQHF
TRBJ1-5 | . | . | TRBV20-1 | TGCAGTGCTAGATCCGCACGCGGGAATCAGCCCCAGCATTTT | CSARSARGNQPQHF
TRBJ2-3 | . | . | TRBV12-3/TRBV12-4 | TGTGCCAGCACTAAGACAGCATTTAGCACAGATACGCAGTATTTT | CASTKTAFSTDTQYF
TRBJ2-7 | . | . | TRBV20-1 | TGCAGTGTCCGGGGGTTTATGTCCTACGAGCAGTACTTC | CSVRGFMSYEQYF
TRBJ2-3 | TRBD1 | . | TRBV7-9 | TGTGCCAGCAGCTTCTGGACAGGGTACGACACAGATACGCAGTATTTT | CASSFWTGYDTDTQYF
TRBJ2-5 | TRBD1 | . | TRBV5-1 | TGCGCCAGCAGCTTGGGCCGTACAGGGGGCGCAGAGACCCAGTACTTC | CASSLGRTGGAETQYF
TRBJ2-1 | TRBD2 | few | TRBV10-3 | TGTGCCACCCAACCGGGACTAGGGCCCCCTGAGCAGTTCTTC | CATQPGLGPPEQFF
TRBJ2-5 | TRBD1 | . | TRBV29-1 | TGCAGCGTTAACAGGGGCCGCGCGGAAGAGACCCAGTACTTC | CSVNRGRAEETQYF
TRBJ2-2 | . | . | TRBV20-1 | TGCAGTGCTAGAGCCCCGACTACCCGCGGCAACACCGGGGAGCTGTTTTTT | CSARAPTTRGNTGELFF
TRBJ2-5 | . | few | TRBV20-1 | TGCAGAGCCGACAGACTAGGAGAGACCCAGTACTTC | CRADRLGETQYF
TRBJ2-5 | TRBD1 | few | TRBV6-5 | TGTGCCAGCAGTTCCACGACAGGGCCCCAGGAGACCCAGTACTTC | CASSSTTGPQETQYF